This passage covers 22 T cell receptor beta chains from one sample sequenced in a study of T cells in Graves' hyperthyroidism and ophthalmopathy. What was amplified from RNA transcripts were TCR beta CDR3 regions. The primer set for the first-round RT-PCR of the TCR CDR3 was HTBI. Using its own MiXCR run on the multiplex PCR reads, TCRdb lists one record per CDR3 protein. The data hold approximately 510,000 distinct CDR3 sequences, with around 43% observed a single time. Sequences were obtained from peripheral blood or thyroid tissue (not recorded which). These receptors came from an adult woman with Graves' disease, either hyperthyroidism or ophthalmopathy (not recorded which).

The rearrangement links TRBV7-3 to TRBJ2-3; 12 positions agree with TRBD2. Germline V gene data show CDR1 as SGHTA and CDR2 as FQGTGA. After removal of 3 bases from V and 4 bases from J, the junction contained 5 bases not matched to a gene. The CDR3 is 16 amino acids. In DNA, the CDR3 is TGTGCCAGCAGCTTCACTAGCGGGAGGTTTGCAGATACGCAGTATTTT. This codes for CASSFTSGRFADTQYF.

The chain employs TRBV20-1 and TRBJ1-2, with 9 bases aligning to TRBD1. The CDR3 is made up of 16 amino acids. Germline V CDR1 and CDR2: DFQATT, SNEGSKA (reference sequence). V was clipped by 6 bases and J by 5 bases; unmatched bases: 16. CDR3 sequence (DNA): TGCAGTGCCATATTACACTCCGGGACAGGGAGATATGGCTACACCTTC. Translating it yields CSAILHSGTGRYGYTF.

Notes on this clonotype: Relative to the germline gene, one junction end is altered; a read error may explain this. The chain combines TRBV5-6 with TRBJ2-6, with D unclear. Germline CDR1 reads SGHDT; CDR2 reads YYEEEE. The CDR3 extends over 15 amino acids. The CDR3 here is CASGLDPIRANVPTF. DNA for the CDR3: TGTGCCAGCGGCTTGGACCCCATTCGAGCCAACGTCCCGACTTTC.

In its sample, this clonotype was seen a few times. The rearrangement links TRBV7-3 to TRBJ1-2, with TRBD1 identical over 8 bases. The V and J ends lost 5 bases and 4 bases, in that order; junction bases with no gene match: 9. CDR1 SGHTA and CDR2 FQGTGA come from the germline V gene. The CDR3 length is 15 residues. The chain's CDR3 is CASSPRDRRAYGYTF. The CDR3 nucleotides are TGTGCCAGCAGCCCCCGGGACAGGCGCGCCTATGGCTACACCTTC.

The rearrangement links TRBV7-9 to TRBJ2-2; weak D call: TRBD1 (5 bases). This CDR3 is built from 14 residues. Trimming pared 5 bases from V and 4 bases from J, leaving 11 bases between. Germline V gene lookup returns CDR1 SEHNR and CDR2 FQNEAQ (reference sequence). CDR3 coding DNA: TGTGCCAGCAGCGCATCCAGGGTCACCGGGGAGCTGTTTTTT. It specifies CASSASRVTGELFF.

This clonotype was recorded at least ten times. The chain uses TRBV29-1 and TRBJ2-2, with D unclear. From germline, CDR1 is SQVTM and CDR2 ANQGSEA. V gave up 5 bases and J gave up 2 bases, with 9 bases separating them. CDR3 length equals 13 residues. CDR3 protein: CSVLWLNTGELFF. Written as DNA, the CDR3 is TGCAGCGTTTTATGGCTAAACACCGGGGAGCTGTTTTTT.

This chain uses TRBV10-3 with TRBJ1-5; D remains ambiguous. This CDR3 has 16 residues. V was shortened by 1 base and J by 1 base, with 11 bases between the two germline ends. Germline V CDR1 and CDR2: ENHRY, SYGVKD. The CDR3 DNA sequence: TGTGCCATCAGTGAGTTTCTCGGGCGAAGCAATCAGCCCCAGCATTTT. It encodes CAISEFLGRSNQPQHF.

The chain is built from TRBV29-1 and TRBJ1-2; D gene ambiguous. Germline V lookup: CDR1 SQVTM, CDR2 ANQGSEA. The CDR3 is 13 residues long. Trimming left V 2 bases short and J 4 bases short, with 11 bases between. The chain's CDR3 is CSVEMAGFYGYTF. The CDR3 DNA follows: TGCAGCGTTGAAATGGCGGGGTTCTATGGCTACACCTTC.

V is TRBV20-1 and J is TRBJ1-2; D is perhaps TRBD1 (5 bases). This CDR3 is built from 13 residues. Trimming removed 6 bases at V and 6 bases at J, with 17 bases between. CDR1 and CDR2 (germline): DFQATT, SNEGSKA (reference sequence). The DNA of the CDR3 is TGCAGTGCGGGCGGGCGAGGGGACGATGGCTACACCTTC. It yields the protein CSAGGRGDDGYTF.

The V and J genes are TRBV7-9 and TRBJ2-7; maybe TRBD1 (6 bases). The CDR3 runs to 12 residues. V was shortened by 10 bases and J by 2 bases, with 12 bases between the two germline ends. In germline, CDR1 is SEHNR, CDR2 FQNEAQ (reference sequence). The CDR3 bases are TGTGCCACCGCACAGGGAACCTACGAGCAGTACTTC. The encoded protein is CATAQGTYEQYF.

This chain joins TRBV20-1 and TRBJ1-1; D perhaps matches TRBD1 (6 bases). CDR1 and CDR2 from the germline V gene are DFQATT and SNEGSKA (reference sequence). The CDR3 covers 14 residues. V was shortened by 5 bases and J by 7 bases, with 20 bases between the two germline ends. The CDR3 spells CSAYTRDTQFEAFF. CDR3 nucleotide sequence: TGCAGTGCTTATACCCGGGACACCCAATTTGAAGCTTTCTTT.

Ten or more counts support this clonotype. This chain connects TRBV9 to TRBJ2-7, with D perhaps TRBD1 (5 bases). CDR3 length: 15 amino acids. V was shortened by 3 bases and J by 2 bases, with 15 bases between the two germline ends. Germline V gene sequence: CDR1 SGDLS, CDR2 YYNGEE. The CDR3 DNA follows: TGTGCCAGCAGCGGCGCAGGGTCTTTAACCTACGAGCAGTACTTC. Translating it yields CASSGAGSLTYEQYF.

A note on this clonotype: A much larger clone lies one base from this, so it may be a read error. The CDR3 spells CAGSARQGVGDTQYF. The CDR3 DNA is TGTGCCGGCAGTGCCCGACAGGGGGTGGGGGATACGCAGTATTTT. The rearrangement joins TRBV2 to TRBJ2-3; TRBD1 matches 9 bases. CDR3 length: 15 amino acids. The germline V gene has CDR1 SNHLY and CDR2 FYNNEI. The full variable domain, its missing parts supplied by reference TRBV2 and TRBJ2-3, is EPEVTQTPSHQVTQMGQEVILRCVPISNHLYFYWYRQILGQKVEFLVSFYNNEISEKSEIFDDQFSVERPDGSNFTLKIRSTKLEDSAMYFCAGSARQGVGDTQYFGPGTRLTVL.

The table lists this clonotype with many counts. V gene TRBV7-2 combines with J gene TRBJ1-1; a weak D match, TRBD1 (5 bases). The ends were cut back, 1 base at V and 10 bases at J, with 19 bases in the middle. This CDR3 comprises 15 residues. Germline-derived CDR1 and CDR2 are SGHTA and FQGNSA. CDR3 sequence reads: CASSLDGAIKAPAFF. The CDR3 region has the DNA TGTGCCAGCAGCTTAGATGGGGCGATAAAAGCACCAGCTTTCTTT. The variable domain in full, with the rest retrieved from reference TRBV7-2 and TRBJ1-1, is GAGVSQSPSNKVTEKGKDVELRCDPISGHTALYWYRQSLGQGLEFLIYFQGNSAPDKSGLPSDRFSAERTGGSVSTLTIQRTQQEDSAVYLCASSLDGAIKAPAFFGQGTRLTVV.

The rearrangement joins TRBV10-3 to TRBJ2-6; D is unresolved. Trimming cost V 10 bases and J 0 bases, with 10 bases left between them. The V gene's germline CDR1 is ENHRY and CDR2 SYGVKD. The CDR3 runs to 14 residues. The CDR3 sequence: CATKKSSGANVLTF. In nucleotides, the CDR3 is TGTGCCACCAAAAAGAGCTCTGGGGCCAACGTCCTGACTTTC.

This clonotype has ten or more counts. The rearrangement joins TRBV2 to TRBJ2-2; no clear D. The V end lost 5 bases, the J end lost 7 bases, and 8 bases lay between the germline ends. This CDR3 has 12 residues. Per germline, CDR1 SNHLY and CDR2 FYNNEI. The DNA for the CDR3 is TGTGCCAGCAGTCCGCATAGCGGGGAGCTGTTTTTT. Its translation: CASSPHSGELFF.

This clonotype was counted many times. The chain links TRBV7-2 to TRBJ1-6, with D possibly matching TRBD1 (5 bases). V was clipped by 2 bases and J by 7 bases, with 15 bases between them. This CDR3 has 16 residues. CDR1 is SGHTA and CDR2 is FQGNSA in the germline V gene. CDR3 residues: CASSLSMGPENSPLHF. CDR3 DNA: TGTGCCAGCAGCTTATCTATGGGACCTGAGAATTCACCCCTCCACTTT.

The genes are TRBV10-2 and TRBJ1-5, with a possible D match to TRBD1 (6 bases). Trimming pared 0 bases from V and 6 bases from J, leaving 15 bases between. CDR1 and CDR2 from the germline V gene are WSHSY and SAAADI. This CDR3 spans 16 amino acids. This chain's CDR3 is CASSESTGWDGQPQHF. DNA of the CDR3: TGCGCCAGCAGTGAGTCTACAGGGTGGGACGGTCAGCCCCAGCATTTT.

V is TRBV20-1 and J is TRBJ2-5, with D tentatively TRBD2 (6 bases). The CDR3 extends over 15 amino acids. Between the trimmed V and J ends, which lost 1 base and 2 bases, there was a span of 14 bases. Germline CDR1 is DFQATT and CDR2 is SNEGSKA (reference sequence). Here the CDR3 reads CSARAPAGVQETQYF. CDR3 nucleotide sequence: TGCAGTGCTAGAGCCCCAGCGGGTGTACAAGAGACCCAGTACTTC.

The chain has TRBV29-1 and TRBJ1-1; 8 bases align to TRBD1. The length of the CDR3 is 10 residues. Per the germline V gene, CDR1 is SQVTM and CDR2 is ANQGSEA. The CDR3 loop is CGGQGTEAFF. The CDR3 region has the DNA TGCGGAGGACAGGGCACTGAAGCTTTCTTT.

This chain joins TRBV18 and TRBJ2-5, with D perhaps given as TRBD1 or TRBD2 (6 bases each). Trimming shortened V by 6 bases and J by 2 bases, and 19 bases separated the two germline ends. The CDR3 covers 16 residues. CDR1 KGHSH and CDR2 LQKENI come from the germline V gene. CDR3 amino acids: CASSEPRGLGQETQYF. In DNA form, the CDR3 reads TGTGCCAGCTCGGAGCCCCGGGGGCTGGGGCAAGAGACCCAGTACTTC.

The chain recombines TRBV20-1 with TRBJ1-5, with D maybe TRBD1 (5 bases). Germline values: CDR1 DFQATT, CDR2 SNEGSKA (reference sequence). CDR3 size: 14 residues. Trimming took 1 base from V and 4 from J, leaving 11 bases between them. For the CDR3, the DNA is TGCAGTGCTAGAGCCGGGAGGGGAAATCAGCCCCAGCATTTT. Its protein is CSARAGRGNQPQHF.